This TCR beta chain was recovered during a study of shared T cell receptors in the human thymus. Generated by immunoSEQ multiplex PCR, the TCRdb table keeps only in-frame clones and is missing some. Counted here are 500,000 to 850,000 clones, about 90% occurring once; the ten biggest clones make up under 0.01%. Trimming removed 4 bases from V and 3 bases from J; junction bases left unmatched: 10. This CDR3 contains 15 residues. From germline, CDR1 is SGHDT and CDR2 YYEEEE. This same sample was also part of a study on human thymus T cells. That paper adds: Donation came from healthy Finnish infants having corrective surgery for congenital heart defects. Surgeons resected thymus tissue during corrective heart surgery. Apparent bias marked the V and J gene usage of thymic and blood repertoires. As related research reported, thymic repertoires overlapped highly among unrelated individuals.

This chain uses TRBV5-6 with TRBJ2-7; 7 bases are shared with TRBD2. This clonotype originated in a boy under two years old with a congenital heart defect. Input material: thymocytes. CDR3 sequence reads: CASSGGVKDHYEQYF. CDR3 DNA sequence: TGTGCCAGCAGCGGGGGGGTGAAGGACCACTACGAGCAGTACTTC.